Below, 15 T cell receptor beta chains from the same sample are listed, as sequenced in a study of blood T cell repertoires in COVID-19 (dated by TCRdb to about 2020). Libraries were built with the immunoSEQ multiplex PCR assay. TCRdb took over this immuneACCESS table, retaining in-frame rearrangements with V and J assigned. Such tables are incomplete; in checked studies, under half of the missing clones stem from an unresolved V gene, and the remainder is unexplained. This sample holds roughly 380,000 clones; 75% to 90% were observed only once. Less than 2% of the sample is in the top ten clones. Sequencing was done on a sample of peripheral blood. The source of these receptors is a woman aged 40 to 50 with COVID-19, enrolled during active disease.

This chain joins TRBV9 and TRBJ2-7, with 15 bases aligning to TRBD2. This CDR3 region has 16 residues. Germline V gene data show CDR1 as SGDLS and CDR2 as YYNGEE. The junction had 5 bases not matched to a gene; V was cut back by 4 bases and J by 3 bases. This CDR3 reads CASSPGLAGGRYEQYF. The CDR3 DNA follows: TGTGCCAGCAGCCCGGGACTAGCGGGGGGCCGCTACGAGCAGTACTTC.

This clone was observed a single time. The CDR3 sequence is CASSPGLAGEYNEQFF. The CDR3, as DNA: TGTGCCAGCAGCCCAGGACTAGCGGGGGAATACAATGAGCAGTTCTTC. The rearrangement links TRBV5-4 to TRBJ2-1; 13 bases agree with TRBD2. CDR1 and CDR2 from the germline V gene are SGHNT and YYREEE (reference sequence). V was clipped by 4 bases and J by 4 bases; unmatched bases: 5. The CDR3 sequence is 16 residues long.

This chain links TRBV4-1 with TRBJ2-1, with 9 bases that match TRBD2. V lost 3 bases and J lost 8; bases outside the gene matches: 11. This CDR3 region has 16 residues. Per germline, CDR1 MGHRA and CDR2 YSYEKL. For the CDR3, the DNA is TGCGCCAGCAGCCACGCCGCGGGGGGGCTTAGGGATGAGCAGTTCTTC. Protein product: CASSHAAGGLRDEQFF.

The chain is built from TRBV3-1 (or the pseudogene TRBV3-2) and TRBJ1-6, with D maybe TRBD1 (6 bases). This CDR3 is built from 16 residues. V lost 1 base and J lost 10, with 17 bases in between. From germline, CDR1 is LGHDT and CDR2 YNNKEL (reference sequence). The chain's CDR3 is CASSQAPGRGRSPLHF. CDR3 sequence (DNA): TGTGCCAGCAGCCAAGCCCCGGGCAGGGGTAGGTCACCCCTCCACTTT.

CDR3 nucleotide sequence: TGTGCCAGTAGTATAAGCGGGGGTCTTTTGGGCAATGAGCAGTTCTTC. It specifies CASSISGGLLGNEQFF. This chain uses TRBV19 with TRBJ2-1; 8 bases fit TRBD2. The length of the CDR3 is 16 residues. CDR1 is LNHDA, CDR2 SQIVND, per germline (reference sequence). V was clipped by 2 bases and J by 6 bases; unmatched bases: 9.

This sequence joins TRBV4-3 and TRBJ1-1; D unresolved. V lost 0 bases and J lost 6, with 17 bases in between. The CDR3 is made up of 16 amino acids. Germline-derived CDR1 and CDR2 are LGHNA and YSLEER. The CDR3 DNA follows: TGCGCCAGCAGCCAAGATCGGCAAGGGAGCAGTGCTGAAGCTTTCTTT. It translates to CASSQDRQGSSAEAFF.

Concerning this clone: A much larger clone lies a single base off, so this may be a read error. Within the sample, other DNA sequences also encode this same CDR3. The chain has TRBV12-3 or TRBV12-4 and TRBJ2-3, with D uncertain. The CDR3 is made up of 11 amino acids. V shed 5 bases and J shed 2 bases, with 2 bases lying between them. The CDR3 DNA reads TGTGCCAGCAGTCTCACAGATACGCAGTATTTT. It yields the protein CASSLTDTQYF.

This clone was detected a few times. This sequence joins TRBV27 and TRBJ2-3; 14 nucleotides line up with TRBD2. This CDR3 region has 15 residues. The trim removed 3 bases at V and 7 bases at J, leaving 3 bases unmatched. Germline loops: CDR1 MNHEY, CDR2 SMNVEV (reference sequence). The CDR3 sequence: CASSFGTSGRYTQYF. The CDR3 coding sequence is TGTGCCAGCAGTTTCGGGACTAGCGGGAGATATACGCAGTATTTT.

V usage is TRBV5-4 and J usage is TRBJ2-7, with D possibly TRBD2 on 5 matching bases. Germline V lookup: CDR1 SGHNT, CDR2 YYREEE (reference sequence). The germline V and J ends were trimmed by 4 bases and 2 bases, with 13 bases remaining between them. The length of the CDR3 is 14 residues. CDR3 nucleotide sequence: TGTGCCAGCAGCCGAGAGGGCGGAACCTACGAGCAGTACTTC. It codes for CASSREGGTYEQYF.

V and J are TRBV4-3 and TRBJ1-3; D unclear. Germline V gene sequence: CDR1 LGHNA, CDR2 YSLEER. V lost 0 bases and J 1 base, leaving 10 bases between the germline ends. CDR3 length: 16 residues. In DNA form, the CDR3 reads TGCGCCAGCAGCCAAGATCAGGCAGGATCTGGAAACACCATATATTTT. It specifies CASSQDQAGSGNTIYF.

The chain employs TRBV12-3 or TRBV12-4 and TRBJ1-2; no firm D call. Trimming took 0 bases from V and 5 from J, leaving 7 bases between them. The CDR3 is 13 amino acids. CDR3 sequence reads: CASSLAGRYGYTF. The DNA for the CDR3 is TGTGCCAGCAGTTTAGCAGGGAGGTATGGCTACACCTTC.

The CDR3 here is CAISETGQGQQPQHF. CDR3 nucleotides: TGTGCCATCAGTGAAACGGGACAGGGCCAACAGCCCCAGCATTTT. This chain connects TRBV10-3 to TRBJ1-5, with 9 bases identical to TRBD1. J lost 7 bases, V lost 3 bases, and 7 bases had no gene match. CDR1 is ENHRY and CDR2 is SYGVKD in the germline V gene. This CDR3 region has 15 residues.

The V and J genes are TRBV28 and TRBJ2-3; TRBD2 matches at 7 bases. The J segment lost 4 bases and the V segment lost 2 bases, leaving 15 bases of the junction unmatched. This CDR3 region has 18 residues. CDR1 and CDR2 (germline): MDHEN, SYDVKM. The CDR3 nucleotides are TGTGCCAGCAGTTTAAGGACAAGCGGGATCAGATGGCCAGATACGCAGTATTTT. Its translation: CASSLRTSGIRWPDTQYF.

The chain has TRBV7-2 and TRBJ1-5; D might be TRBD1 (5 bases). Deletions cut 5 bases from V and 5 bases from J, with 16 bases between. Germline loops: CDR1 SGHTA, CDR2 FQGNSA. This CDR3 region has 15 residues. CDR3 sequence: CASSQLRGTDQPQHF. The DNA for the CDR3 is TGTGCCAGCAGCCAGTTACGGGGGACGGATCAGCCCCAGCATTTT.

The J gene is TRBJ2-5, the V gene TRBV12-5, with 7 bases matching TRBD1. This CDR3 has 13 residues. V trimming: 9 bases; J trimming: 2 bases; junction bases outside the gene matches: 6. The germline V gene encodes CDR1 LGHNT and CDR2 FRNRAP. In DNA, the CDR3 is TGTGCTAGCTACCGGGACAGTCAAGAGACCCAGTACTTC. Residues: CASYRDSQETQYF. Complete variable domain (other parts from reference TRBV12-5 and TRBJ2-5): DARVTQTPRHKVTEMGQEVTMRCQPILGHNTVFWYRQTMMQGLELLAYFRNRAPLDDSGMPKDRFSAEMPDATLATLKIQPSEPRDSAVYFCASYRDSQETQYFGPGTRLLVL.